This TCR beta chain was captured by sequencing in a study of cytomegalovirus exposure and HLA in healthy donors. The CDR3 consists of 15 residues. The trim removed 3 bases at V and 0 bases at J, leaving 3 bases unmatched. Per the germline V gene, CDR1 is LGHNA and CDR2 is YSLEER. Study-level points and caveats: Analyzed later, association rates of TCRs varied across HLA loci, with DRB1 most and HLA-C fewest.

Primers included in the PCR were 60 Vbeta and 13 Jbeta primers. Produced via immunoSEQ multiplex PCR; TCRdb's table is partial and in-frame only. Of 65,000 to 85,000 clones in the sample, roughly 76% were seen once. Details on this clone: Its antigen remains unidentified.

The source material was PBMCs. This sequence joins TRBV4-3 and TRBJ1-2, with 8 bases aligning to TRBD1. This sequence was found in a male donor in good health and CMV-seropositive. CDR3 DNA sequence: TGCGCCAGCAGCCAGGACAGGGAAACTAACTATGGCTACACCTTC. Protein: CASSQDRETNYGYTF.